The clone carrying this T cell receptor (beta chain) has more than one count but fewer than ten. This sample was taken from a study of blood T cell repertoires in COVID-19. Study overall: The United States, Italy and Spain supplied acute and convalescent COVID-19 samples. PBMCs, B-cell-depleted T cells, or T cells were the source of the cDNA or gDNA that made up the material.

Germline V gene lookup returns CDR1 SEHNR and CDR2 FQNEAQ (reference sequence). Unmatched junction bases numbered 0, after V lost 3 bases and J lost 0 bases. The CDR3 loop spans 15 amino acids. Per the original methods: Amplifying reference gene primers gave estimates of nucleated cell counts. Generated by immunoSEQ multiplex PCR, the TCRdb table keeps only in-frame clones and is missing some. The DNA gave D and trimming, while V, J and clone size come from that table. The sample yields roughly 330,000 clones, 87% seen once. Seattle researchers signed up patients amid active infection and tracked them longitudinally.

The specimen sequenced was peripheral blood. V usage is TRBV7-9 and J usage is TRBJ2-1; 9 bases fit TRBD2. The receptor was isolated from a young man with COVID-19, enrolled during active disease. The CDR3 is CASSFSGSSYNEQFF. The CDR3 coding sequence is TGTGCCAGCAGCTTTAGCGGGAGCTCCTACAATGAGCAGTTCTTC.